This T cell receptor (beta chain) was captured in a study of OX40 agonist ivuxolimab in advanced cancers. V was pared by 2 bases and J by 0 bases, with 15 bases between. This CDR3 region has 17 residues. Germline V gene lookup returns CDR1 SGHRS and CDR2 YFSETQ. The method was immunoSEQ multiplex PCR; TCRdb's version includes in-frame clones alone and lacks a portion of them. The table has about 68,000 clones, around nine tenths seen once; the top ten hold approximately 1%. The chain links TRBV5-1 to TRBJ2-1, with D possibly being TRBD2 (6 bases). The receptor was isolated from an adult with an advanced solid tumor such as melanoma, head and neck, liver or kidney cancer. Sequencing was performed on CD4+ or CD8+ T cells sorted from blood, taken in a trial of the OX40 agonist ivuxolimab. The CDR3 reads CASSFMGGTRSYNEQFF. CDR3 sequence (DNA): TGCGCCAGCAGCTTCATGGGCGGGACCCGCTCCTACAATGAGCAGTTCTTC.